This T cell receptor beta chain was found in a study of tumor-infiltrating lymphocytes in localized non-small cell lung cancer. CDR1 LGHNA and CDR2 YNFKEQ come from the germline V gene. The V and J ends lost 3 bases and 5 bases respectively, with 13 bases between them. The CDR3 runs to 14 residues. The protocol was immunoSEQ multiplex PCR, while the TCRdb copy is restricted to in-frame clones and leaves out a portion. Here the sample spans some 10,000 clones, 60% being singletons. Sequenced: uninvolved lung tissue not adjacent to the tumor. This clonotype originated in a human donor with non-small cell lung cancer. The rearrangement links TRBV4-2 to TRBJ1-1, with a possible D match to TRBD1 (6 bases). The CDR3, as DNA: TGTGCCAGCAGCCAGTCTCACAGGGTTACTGAAGCTTTCTTT. Its translation: CASSQSHRVTEAFF.